The sequence of this TCR beta chain was determined in a study of Graves' ophthalmopathy and Graves' hyperthyroidism. Points from the study as a whole: In blood, most expanded thyroid clonotypes above 0.001 frequency were also detected.

This clonotype was detected ten times or more. The antigen is not known. RNA served as the template for amplifying TCR beta CDR3 regions. HTBI-primed RT-PCR formed the first round, and a multiplex PCR formed the second. From the multiplex PCR reads, TCRdb called clonotypes with MiXCR, one entry per CDR3 protein. The sample yields 660,000 or so distinct CDR3 sequences, about 38% seen once. V lost 7 bases and J 1 base, leaving 13 bases between the germline ends. The CDR3 contains 14 residues. Disease in donors with ophthalmopathy had moderate-to-severe activity, CAS ≥3, NOSPECS ≥4 and under 3 months' duration. Patients with other autoimmune diseases, uncontrolled infections, pregnancy or lactation were excluded.

This chain connects TRBV12-3 or TRBV12-4 to TRBJ1-1, with D perhaps matching TRBD1 (6 bases). Sequenced: peripheral blood. The receptor's source is an adult man with Graves' ophthalmopathy. The DNA of the CDR3 is TGTGCCAGCACGAGTGGGGGCCCGAACACTGAAGCTTTCTTT. Protein product: CASTSGGPNTEAFF.